The 20 T cell receptor beta chains in this list originate from one sample, sequenced in a study of T cells after yellow fever vaccination. TCRdb re-derived calls from the 5' RACE reads in MiXCR, one entry per CDR3 protein. The data show 200,000 to 300,000 distinct CDR3 sequences, about 7% seen once. The input for sequencing was CD4+ T cells sorted from PBMCs, taken on the day of the yellow fever booster vaccination. These receptors all stem from a man younger than 40 who received the YFV17D yellow fever vaccine.

The V and J genes are TRBV20-1 and TRBJ2-3; 12 nucleotides match TRBD2. Germline CDR1 and CDR2: DFQATT and SNEGSKA (reference sequence). V lost 1 base and J lost 5; bases outside the gene matches: 13. CDR3 length equals 18 residues. CDR3: CSARAPRTSGKLGDTQYF. CDR3 nucleotides: TGCAGTGCTAGAGCTCCGCGGACTAGCGGGAAATTGGGAGATACGCAGTATTTT.

The rearrangement links TRBV19 to TRBJ2-7, with D possibly being TRBD2 (6 bases). With 3 bases removed from V and 1 base from J, the gap between germline ends came to 13 bases. The CDR3 spans 15 residues. The germline V gene has CDR1 LNHDA and CDR2 SQIVND (reference sequence). This chain's CDR3 is CASSIRAGRSYEQYF. The CDR3 DNA is TGTGCCAGTAGTATCCGGGCGGGGAGGTCCTACGAGCAGTACTTC.

This clonotype has a count of ten or more. The gene calls are TRBV6-1 and TRBJ2-2, with no clear D. Germline V CDR1 and CDR2: MNHNS, SASEGT. Trimming took off 8 bases at V and 4 bases at J, with 11 bases between the two ends. This CDR3 has 13 amino acids. This chain's CDR3 is CASRESSTGELFF. The CDR3 region has the DNA TGTGCCAGCCGCGAAAGTAGCACCGGGGAGCTGTTTTTT.

This clonotype was observed at least ten times. V gene TRBV14 combines with J gene TRBJ2-1, with 7 positions matching TRBD2. The length of the CDR3 is 15 residues. Per the germline V gene, CDR1 is SGHDN and CDR2 is FVKESK. With V trimmed by 1 base and J by 2 bases, 2 bases remained unmatched. The CDR3 nucleotides are TGTGCCAGCAGCCAAGCGGGAGGCGCCTACAATGAGCAGTTCTTC. Translated: CASSQAGGAYNEQFF. Full variable domain (rest looked up from reference TRBV14 and TRBJ2-1): EAGVTQFPSHSVIEKGQTVTLRCDPISGHDNLYWYRRVMGKEIKFLLHFVKESKQDESGMPNNRFLAERTGGTYSTLKVQPAELEDSGVYFCASSQAGGAYNEQFFGPGTRLTVL.

This clonotype came up many times. The rearrangement uses TRBV5-1 and TRBJ1-2, with TRBD1 matching 9 bases. Trimming at V came to 0 bases and at J to 2 bases, leaving 5 bases not matched to a gene. There are 16 residues in the CDR3. Looked up from germline, CDR1 is SGHRS and CDR2 is YFSETQ. CDR3 sequence: CASSLAVGQGNYGYTF. For the CDR3, the DNA is TGCGCCAGCAGCTTGGCCGTCGGACAGGGGAACTATGGCTACACCTTC.

CDR3 sequence reads: CASSLVGTSGRDTQYF. CDR3 nucleotide sequence: TGTGCCAGCAGCTTAGTCGGGACTAGCGGGAGAGATACGCAGTATTTT. The chain has TRBV7-2 and TRBJ2-3; 14 bases are a match to TRBD2. The CDR3 has 16 amino acids. CDR1 is SGHTA and CDR2 is FQGNSA in the germline V gene. Trimming removed 1 base from V and 5 bases from J; junction bases left unmatched: 2.

This clonotype appeared many times. The genes are TRBV18 and TRBJ2-6; the D is unclear. V gave up 0 bases and J gave up 0 bases, with 3 bases separating them. This CDR3 contains 15 residues. Germline CDR1 KGHSH, CDR2 LQKENI. Written as DNA, the CDR3 is TGTGCCAGCTCACCACCGAACTCTGGGGCCAACGTCCTGACTTTC. Translating it yields CASSPPNSGANVLTF.

This clonotype was picked up many times. This chain links TRBV9 with TRBJ2-2; 9 nucleotides align to TRBD2. The CDR3 consists of 16 residues. CDR1 is SGDLS, CDR2 YYNGEE, per germline. V shed 0 bases, J shed 4 bases, and the junction held 4 bases outside the gene matches. CDR3 amino acids: CASSVAYSGSTGELFF. CDR3 coding DNA: TGTGCCAGCAGCGTAGCTTATAGCGGGAGCACCGGGGAGCTGTTTTTT.

Points on this clonotype: A read error may explain this, as a much larger clone is one base away. V gene TRBV5-1 combines with J gene TRBJ2-5, with D perhaps matching TRBD1 or TRBD2 (5 bases each). V was pared by 10 bases and J by 7 bases, with 20 bases between. The length of the CDR3 is 13 residues. In germline, CDR1 is SGHRS, CDR2 YFSETQ. In DNA form, the CDR3 reads TGCGCCGGCTTCAGGGACCCCCGGGGGACCCAGTACTTC. Translation: CAGFRDPRGTQYF.

At least ten counts were recorded for this clonotype. This chain joins TRBV5-1 and TRBJ2-7, with a tentative D call TRBD2 (5 bases). Per germline, CDR1 SGHRS and CDR2 YFSETQ. CDR3 length: 14 amino acids. Trimming left V 4 bases short and J 0 bases short, with 11 bases between. The CDR3 loop is CASSEDWSSYEQYF. CDR3 DNA sequence: TGCGCCAGCAGCGAGGACTGGAGCTCCTACGAGCAGTACTTC.

This clonotype was seen at least ten times. CDR3 DNA: TGTGCCAGCACCCCAAGGACTAGCGGGCTCCGGGCCCAGTACTTC. The encoded protein is CASTPRTSGLRAQYF. The J gene is TRBJ2-5, the V gene TRBV7-8; TRBD2 aligns across 11 bases. CDR3 length: 15 amino acids. Germline V gene data show CDR1 as SGHVS and CDR2 as FQNEAQ. After removal of 7 bases from V and 9 bases from J, the junction contained 13 bases not matched to a gene. The full variable domain, in which reference TRBV7-8 and TRBJ2-5 provide the parts outside the CDR3, is GAGVSQSPRYKVAKRGQDVALRCDPISGHVSLFWYQQALGQGPEFLTYFQNEAQLDKSGLPSDRFFAERPEGSVSTLKIQRTQQEDSAVYLCASTPRTSGLRAQYFGPGTRLLVL.

This clonotype turned up a few times. The V call is TRBV19, the J call TRBJ2-1; D ambiguous. The CDR3 length is 16 residues. Germline CDR1 LNHDA, CDR2 SQIVND (reference sequence). Between the trimmed V and J ends, which lost 0 bases and 10 bases, there was a span of 19 bases. The CDR3 DNA follows: TGTGCCAGTAGTATAGATCCTACCGGGCCGCATCGGGAGCAGTTCTTC. Amino acids: CASSIDPTGPHREQFF. The whole variable domain, filled in from reference TRBV19 and TRBJ2-1, reads DGGITQSPKYLFRKEGQNVTLSCEQNLNHDAMYWYRQDPGQGLRLIYYSQIVNDFQKGDIAEGYSVSREKKESFPLTVTSAQKNPTAFYLCASSIDPTGPHREQFFGPGTRLTVL.

V usage is TRBV4-3 and J usage is TRBJ1-6, with unresolved D. Germline CDR1 and CDR2: LGHNA and YSLEER. Trimming stripped 1 base from V and 10 bases from J, with 11 bases between. The CDR3 loop spans 14 amino acids. As DNA, the CDR3 is TGCGCCAGCAGCCAAGTCGCACAGCCCTCACCCCTCCACTTT. Protein: CASSQVAQPSPLHF.

The sample holds many counts of this clonotype. The chain employs TRBV5-1 and TRBJ1-1; D is uncertain. CDR3 size: 15 residues. The V end was cut by 0 bases, the J end by 4 bases, with 13 bases between. Germline V gene lookup returns CDR1 SGHRS and CDR2 YFSETQ. CDR3 nucleotides: TGCGCCAGCAGCTTGGTCCTCCAGGCCGCCACTGAAGCTTTCTTT. It yields the protein CASSLVLQAATEAFF.

In its sample, this clonotype was seen a few times. The rearrangement uses TRBV9 and TRBJ2-1, with 7 bases aligning to TRBD1. This CDR3 has 14 amino acids. Germline CDR1 reads SGDLS; CDR2 reads YYNGEE. The V and J ends lost 4 bases and 7 bases, in that order; junction bases with no gene match: 8. The CDR3 bases are TGTGCCAGCAGCCCCAGGGGGAGTGGTAATGAGCAGTTCTTC. Encoded protein: CASSPRGSGNEQFF.

The table lists this clonotype with a count of one. The rearrangement links TRBV20-1 to TRBJ1-2, with 7 bases lining up with TRBD1. In germline, CDR1 is DFQATT, CDR2 SNEGSKA (reference sequence). V lost 6 bases to trimming and J lost 3 bases; unmatched junction nucleotides: 10. This CDR3 has 14 amino acids. In DNA, the CDR3 is TGCAGTGCGGTCCGGGACAGCATCTACTATGGCTACACCTTC. It yields the protein CSAVRDSIYYGYTF.

This clonotype was seen ten or more times. V gene TRBV12-3 or TRBV12-4 combines with J gene TRBJ2-1, with D unresolved. V was pared by 6 bases and J by 0 bases, with 9 bases between. CDR3 size: 14 residues. This CDR3 reads CASSPNYSYNEQFF. The CDR3 DNA is TGTGCCAGCAGCCCGAACTACTCCTACAATGAGCAGTTCTTC.

This clonotype has ten or more counts. The CDR3 nucleotides read TGCAGTGCTAGAGATCTGGCCAGCTCCTACGAGCAGTACTTC. Its translation: CSARDLASSYEQYF. The gene calls are TRBV20-1 and TRBJ2-7, with unresolved D. The CDR3 totals 14 residues. V lost 0 bases to trimming and J lost 0 bases, with 9 bases between them. From germline, CDR1 is DFQATT and CDR2 SNEGSKA (reference sequence).

This clonotype occurred many times. The J gene is TRBJ2-5, the V gene TRBV7-8; 12 bases line up with TRBD2. The CDR3 covers 18 residues. V trimming: 5 bases; J trimming: 0 bases; junction bases outside the gene matches: 10. CDR1 and CDR2 (germline): SGHVS, FQNEAQ. The CDR3 coding sequence is TGTGCCAGCAGCCCTCGGGCTAGCGGGAGGGGAAACCAAGAGACCCAGTACTTC. This sequence encodes CASSPRASGRGNQETQYF.

There are many counts of this clonotype. The chain has TRBV20-1 and TRBJ2-7; TRBD1 agrees at 7 bases. Germline V lookup: CDR1 DFQATT, CDR2 SNEGSKA (reference sequence). The CDR3 is made up of 15 amino acids. J gave up 0 bases and V 6 bases, and 11 bases lay outside the gene matches. CDR3 DNA: TGCAGTGCCCCTAACGCGGACAGGAACTCCTACGAGCAGTACTTC. Translating gives CSAPNADRNSYEQYF.